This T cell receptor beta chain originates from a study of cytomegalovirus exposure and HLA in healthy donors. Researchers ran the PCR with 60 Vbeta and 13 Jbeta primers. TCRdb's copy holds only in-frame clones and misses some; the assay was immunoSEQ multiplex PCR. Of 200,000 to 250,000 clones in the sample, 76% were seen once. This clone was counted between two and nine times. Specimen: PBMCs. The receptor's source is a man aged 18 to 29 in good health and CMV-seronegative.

DNA for the CDR3: TGCGCCAGCAGCCAAGCAACAGGTAATCAGCCCCAGCATTTT. Translated: CASSQATGNQPQHF. The V call is TRBV4-1, the J call TRBJ1-5; maybe TRBD1 (5 bases). The CDR3 is 14 residues long. Between the trimmed V and J ends, which lost 1 base and 4 bases, there was a span of 8 bases. CDR1 is MGHRA and CDR2 is YSYEKL in the germline V gene.